This T cell receptor (beta chain) comes out of a study of blood T cell repertoires in COVID-19. Study-wide context: Spain, Italy and the United States supplied samples that represented acute and convalescent COVID-19. PBMCs, B-cell-depleted T cells, or T cells provided the cDNA or gDNA that made up the material.

Clones were sequenced by immunoSEQ multiplex PCR, and TCRdb holds only the in-frame ones, with some missing. Here the sample spans around 370,000 clones, more than 70% being singletons. The CDR3 totals 18 residues. Germline CDR1 is LNHDA and CDR2 is SQIVND (reference sequence). The trim removed 2 bases at V and 1 base at J, leaving 11 bases unmatched. The chain combines TRBV19 with TRBJ2-7, with 10 bases lining up with TRBD2. Sequences were obtained from PBMCs or T cells enriched from blood (not recorded which). The sequence was collected from a woman between 18 and 29 years old who had recovered from COVID-19. The CDR3: CASSILPPTSGESYEQYF. Here the CDR3 DNA reads TGTGCCAGTAGTATACTCCCTCCTACTAGCGGGGAATCCTACGAGCAGTACTTC.